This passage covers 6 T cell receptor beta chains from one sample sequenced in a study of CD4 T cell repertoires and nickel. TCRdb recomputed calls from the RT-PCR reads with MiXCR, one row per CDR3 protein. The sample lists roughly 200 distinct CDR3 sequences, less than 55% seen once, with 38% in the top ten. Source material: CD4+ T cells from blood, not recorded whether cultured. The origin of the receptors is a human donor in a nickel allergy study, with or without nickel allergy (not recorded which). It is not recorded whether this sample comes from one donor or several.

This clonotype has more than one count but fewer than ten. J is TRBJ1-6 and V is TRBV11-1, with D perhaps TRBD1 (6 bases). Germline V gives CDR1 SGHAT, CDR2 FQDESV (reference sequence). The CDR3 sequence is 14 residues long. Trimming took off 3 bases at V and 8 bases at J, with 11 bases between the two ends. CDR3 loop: CASSFRDTYSPLHF. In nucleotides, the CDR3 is TGTGCCAGCAGCTTCCGGGACACATATTCACCCCTCCACTTT.

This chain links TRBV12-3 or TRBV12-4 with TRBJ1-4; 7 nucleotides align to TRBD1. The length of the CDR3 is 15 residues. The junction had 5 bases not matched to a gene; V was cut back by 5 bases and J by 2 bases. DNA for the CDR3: TGTGCCAGCAGTCCAGGGGGTTCCACTAATGAAAAACTGTTTTTT. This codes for CASSPGGSTNEKLFF.

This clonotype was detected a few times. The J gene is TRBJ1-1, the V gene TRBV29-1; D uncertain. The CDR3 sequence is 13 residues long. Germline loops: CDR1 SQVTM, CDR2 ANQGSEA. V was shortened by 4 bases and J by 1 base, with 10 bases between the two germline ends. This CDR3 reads CSVVWAANTEAFF. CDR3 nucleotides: TGCAGCGTTGTTTGGGCAGCGAACACTGAAGCTTTCTTT.

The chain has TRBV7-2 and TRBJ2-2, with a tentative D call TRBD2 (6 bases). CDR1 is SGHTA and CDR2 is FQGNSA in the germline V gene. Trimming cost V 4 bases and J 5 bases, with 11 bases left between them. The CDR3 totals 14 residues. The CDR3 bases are TGTGCCAGCAGCTCGAGAAGCGGGACCGGGGAGCTGTTTTTT. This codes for CASSSRSGTGELFF. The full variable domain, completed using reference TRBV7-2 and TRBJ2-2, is GAGVSQSPSNKVTEKGKDVELRCDPISGHTALYWYRQSLGQGLEFLIYFQGNSAPDKSGLPSDRFSAERTGGSVSTLTIQRTQQEDSAVYLCASSSRSGTGELFFGEGSRLTVL.

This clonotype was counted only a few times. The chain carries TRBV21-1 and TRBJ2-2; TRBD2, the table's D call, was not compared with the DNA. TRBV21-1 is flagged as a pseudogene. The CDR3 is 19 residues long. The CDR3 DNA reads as TGTGCCAGCAGCAAAGAGGGCCCCGAGACACAAATTAACACCGGGGAGCTGTTTTTT. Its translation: CASSKEGPETQINTGELFF.

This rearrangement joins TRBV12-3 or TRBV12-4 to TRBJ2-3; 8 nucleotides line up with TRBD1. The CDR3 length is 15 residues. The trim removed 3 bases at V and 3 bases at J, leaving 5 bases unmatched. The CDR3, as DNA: TGTGCCAGCAGTTTCGGACAGGGCAGGACAGATACGCAGTATTTT. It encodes CASSFGQGRTDTQYF.